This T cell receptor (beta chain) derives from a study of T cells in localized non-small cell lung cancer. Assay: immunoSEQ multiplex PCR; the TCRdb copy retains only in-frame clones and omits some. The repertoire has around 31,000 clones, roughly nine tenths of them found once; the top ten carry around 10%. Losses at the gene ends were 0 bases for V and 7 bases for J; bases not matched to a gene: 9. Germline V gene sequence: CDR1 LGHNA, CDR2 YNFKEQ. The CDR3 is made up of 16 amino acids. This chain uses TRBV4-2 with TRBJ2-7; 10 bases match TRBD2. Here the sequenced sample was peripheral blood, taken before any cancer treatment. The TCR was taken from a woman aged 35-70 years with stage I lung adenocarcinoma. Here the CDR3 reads CASSQEKRGGSEEQYF. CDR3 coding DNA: TGTGCCAGCAGCCAAGAAAAGCGGGGGGGTTCGGAAGAGCAGTACTTC.